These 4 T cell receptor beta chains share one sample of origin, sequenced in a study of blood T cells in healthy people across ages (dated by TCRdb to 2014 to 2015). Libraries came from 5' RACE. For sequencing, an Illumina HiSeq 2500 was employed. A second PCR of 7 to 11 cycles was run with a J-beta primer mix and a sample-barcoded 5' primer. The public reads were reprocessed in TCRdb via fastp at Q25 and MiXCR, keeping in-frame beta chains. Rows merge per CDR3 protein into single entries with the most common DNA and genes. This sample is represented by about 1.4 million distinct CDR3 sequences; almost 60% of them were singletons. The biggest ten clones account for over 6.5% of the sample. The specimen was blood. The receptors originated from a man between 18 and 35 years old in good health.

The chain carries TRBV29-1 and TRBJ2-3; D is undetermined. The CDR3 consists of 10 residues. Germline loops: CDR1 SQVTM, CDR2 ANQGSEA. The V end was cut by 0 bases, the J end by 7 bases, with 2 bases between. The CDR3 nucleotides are TGCAGCGTTGAAGACCATACGCAGTATTTT. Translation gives CSVEDHTQYF.

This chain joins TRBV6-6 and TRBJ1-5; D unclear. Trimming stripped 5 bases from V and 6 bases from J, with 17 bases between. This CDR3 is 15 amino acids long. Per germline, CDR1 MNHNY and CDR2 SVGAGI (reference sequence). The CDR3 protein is CASSNPEGNGQPQHF. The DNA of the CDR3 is TGTGCCAGCAGTAACCCGGAAGGAAACGGTCAGCCCCAGCATTTT.

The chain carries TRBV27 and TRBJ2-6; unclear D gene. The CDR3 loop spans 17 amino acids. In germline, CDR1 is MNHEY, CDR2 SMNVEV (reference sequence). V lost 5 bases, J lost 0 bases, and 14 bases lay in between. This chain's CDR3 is CASSPLTYNSGANVLTF. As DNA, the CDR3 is TGTGCCAGCAGTCCCCTGACTTATAACTCTGGGGCCAACGTCCTGACTTTC. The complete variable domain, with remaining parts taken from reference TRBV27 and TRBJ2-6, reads EAQVTQNPRYLITVTGKKLTVTCSQNMNHEYMSWYRQDPGLGLRQIYYSMNVEVTDKGDVPEGYKVSRKEKRNFPLILESPSPNQTSLYFCASSPLTYNSGANVLTFGAGSRLTVL.

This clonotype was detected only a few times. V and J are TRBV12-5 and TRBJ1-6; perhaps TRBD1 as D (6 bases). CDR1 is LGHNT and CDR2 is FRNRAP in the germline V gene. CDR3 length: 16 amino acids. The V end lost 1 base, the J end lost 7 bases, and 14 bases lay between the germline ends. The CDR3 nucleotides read TGTGCTAGTGGTTTGGAAGGGGACACGGTGAATTCACCCCTCCACTTT. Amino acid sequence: CASGLEGDTVNSPLHF. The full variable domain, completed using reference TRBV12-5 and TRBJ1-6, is DARVTQTPRHKVTEMGQEVTMRCQPILGHNTVFWYRQTMMQGLELLAYFRNRAPLDDSGMPKDRFSAEMPDATLATLKIQPSEPRDSAVYFCASGLEGDTVNSPLHFGNGTRLTVT.